One sample yielded the 5 T cell receptor beta chains listed below, sequenced in a study of PD-1 blockade in classical Hodgkin lymphoma. Every patient had relapsed following autologous stem cell transplantation, and cohorts differed in brentuximab vedotin exposure. The table came from immunoSEQ multiplex PCR; TCRdb's copy has only in-frame clones and leaves some out. The repertoire holds fewer than 20,000 clones, 86% seen once, with about 12% in the top ten. This specimen consisted of peripheral blood mononuclear cells (PBMCs), obtained before the second cycle of nivolumab. These receptors were obtained from a human donor with classical Hodgkin lymphoma.

The V and J genes are TRBV2 and TRBJ2-5; D gene ambiguous. V was trimmed by 2 bases and J by 5 bases, leaving 9 bases between them. Germline V gene sequence: CDR1 SNHLY, CDR2 FYNNEI. This CDR3 is 13 amino acids long. This chain's CDR3 is CASSELSQETQYF. The CDR3 DNA is TGTGCCAGCAGTGAATTGTCCCAGGAGACCCAGTACTTC.

This clone was observed once. The chain combines TRBV5-1 with TRBJ1-2, with unresolved D. The germline CDR1 and CDR2 sequences are SGHRS and YFSETQ. CDR3 length: 14 residues. V lost 0 bases to trimming and J lost 0 bases, with 6 bases between them. The CDR3 bases are TGCGCCAGCAGCTTGGGACAAGCTAACTATGGCTACACCTTC. Translated: CASSLGQANYGYTF.

The V call is TRBV7-9, the J call TRBJ1-5; D not resolved. Looked up from germline, CDR1 is SEHNR and CDR2 is FQNEAQ (reference sequence). The CDR3 is 13 amino acids. V dropped 1 base and J dropped 6 bases, with 7 bases sitting between them. The CDR3 region has the DNA TGTGCCAGCAGCTTAGGGGGTGGTCAGCCCCAGCATTTT. Protein: CASSLGGGQPQHF.

V gene TRBV19 combines with J gene TRBJ2-5, with 9 bases identical to TRBD1. The junction had 6 bases not matched to a gene; V was cut back by 5 bases and J by 2 bases. The CDR3 is 15 residues long. The germline V gene encodes CDR1 LNHDA and CDR2 SQIVND (reference sequence). The CDR3 DNA reads TGTGCCAGTAGTTTACCGGGACAGGGACAAGAGACCCAGTACTTC. Protein: CASSLPGQGQETQYF.

This sequence joins TRBV7-3 and TRBJ2-1, with 10 nucleotides matching TRBD2. The CDR3 loop spans 15 amino acids. Looked up from germline, CDR1 is SGHTA and CDR2 is FQGTGA. V was clipped by 5 bases and J by 4 bases; unmatched bases: 5. The CDR3, as DNA: TGTGCCAGCAGCCCAACTAGCGGGGCGTACAATGAGCAGTTCTTC. This gives the protein CASSPTSGAYNEQFF. Using reference TRBV7-3 and TRBJ2-1 for the parts outside the CDR3, the full variable domain is GAGVSQTPSNKVTEKGKYVELRCDPISGHTALYWYRQSLGQGPEFLIYFQGTGAADDSGLPNDRFFAVRPEGSVSTLKIQRTERGDSAVYLCASSPTSGAYNEQFFGPGTRLTVL.